A single TCR beta chain is shown here with its context. This receptor's antigen is unknown. Per-base quality was not reported, and no clone a single base away is much larger than it. The entry originates in a study of cytomegalovirus exposure and HLA in healthy donors (dated by TCRdb to between 2016 and 2019). For context, the study as a whole: An earlier analysis of approximately 640 of the donors reported 250 to 350 Gb of sequence data and around 120 million unique TCR beta sequences from roughly 180 million T cells. Roughly 300 gigabases of sequencing data and 78 million or so unique TCR sequences were included in an early release covering roughly 700 HLA-typed donors. The genetic ancestry cluster associated with self-reported Caucasian donors included about 81% of the approximately 430 genotyped donors. The study aimed to test whether cataloging public T cell receptors could reveal signatures of past pathogen exposure. Using immunosequencing, the study profiled T cell repertoires from about 650 subjects and related those repertoires to cytomegalovirus serostatus. Along with the approximately 700-subject first cohort, a separate validation cohort of approximately 110 different subjects was used. To predict cytomegalovirus infection status, the study brought together high-throughput TCR immunosequencing, statistical association of individual TCRs with disease status, and machine learning. To study patterns of TCR occurrence, a later analysis re-analyzed previously published TCR beta repertoires from 666 donors and added high-resolution HLA genotyping. In the later analysis, no new phenotypic data were used to find candidate immune exposures; instead, reliance was placed on TCR beta sequences and their occurrence across donors. To decide whether each TCR beta V gene segment behaved as functional or pseudogenic, an earlier analysis of some 570 of the donors relied on high-throughput TCR beta sequencing. Donor age, sex, ethnicity and CMV serostatus were compiled alongside the repertoire data. A later genetic analysis took genome-wide SNP genotypes for about 65% of the 666 donors and used that subset as a discovery cohort. Every discovery cohort repertoire had been produced on one sequencing platform. HLA typing covered class I and class II loci at four-digit resolution. The number of donors typed differed by locus, with roughly 620-640 for A, B, C, DRB1 and DQB1, 522 for DQA1, some 570 for DPA1, and under 490 for DPB1. Because of strong linkage in the cohort, roughly 5 DR-DQ haplotypes were treated as single units for association and clustering. On average, about 200,000 unique TCR beta nucleotide sequences were sequenced per donor among about 400 genotyped donors of the cohort, with roughly 18% of those sequences being non-productive.

Overall study results and their limits: In vitro tests confirmed that a few of the cytomegalovirus-associated TCR beta chains recognize cytomegalovirus antigens. An earlier analysis of approximately 590 of the donors showed that most TCR beta V segments appeared in productive rearrangements either about 90% or about 30% of the time, which broadly matched IMGT annotations. HLA typing was unavailable for some donors at each locus, so association tests used only the typed subset. The presence/absence analyses assumed that sequencing depth was roughly uniform across donors, and that assumption may not be true. A group of highly shared sequence variants was considered likely to be a technical artifact of the sequencing pipeline. A further reported finding was that TCR beta sequences accurately predicted the HLA-A and HLA-B alleles for most subjects in the first cohort. In the study, 150 to 200 TCR beta chains were listed as associated with cytomegalovirus. Compared with equally common non-associated chains, HLA-associated TCR beta chains in a later analysis were more clonally expanded and had lower generation probabilities. According to a later analysis, most CMV-associated TCR beta chains appeared to be HLA-restricted, and the HLA associations seemed to be driven largely by CMV exposure. Because counts were too low, about 18 rarely observed V segments, including chromosome 9 orphons, were left out of the earlier analysis of about 500 of the donors. At a false discovery rate of 0.05, a later analysis linked some 17,000 TCR beta sequences to specific HLA alleles. The classifier was reported to diagnose cytomegalovirus status with high specificity and sensitivity in both the original and validation cohorts. Assigning TCR associations to individual alleles was difficult when HLA alleles, especially DR and DQ, strongly co-occurred. Only TCR beta chains were sequenced in this cohort, and the absence of alpha or paired-chain data limited detectable features. While some public TCRs were present in many individuals, most TCR sequences turned up only very rarely across donors. According to a later analysis, TCR association rates differed among HLA loci, with DRB1 alleles showing the most associated TCRs and HLA-C alleles showing the fewest. In a later analysis, several top co-occurrence clusters were reported to appear linked to parvovirus B19, influenza, CMV and Epstein-Barr virus. Correlated functional status among segregating V segments might reflect linkage disequilibrium, but an unknown experimental factor could not be ruled out. The 87-base-pair reads could not distinguish some IMGT-functional V segments, including TRBV6-2 and TRBV6-3, so those segments were excluded. The only immune exposure information available for the cohort was CMV serostatus. In a later genetic analysis, a missense DCLRE1C variant was associated with V-gene and J-gene trimming of TCR beta chains, and the association was replicated in an independent cohort. According to the authors, the approach could potentially be generalized to other disease states and immunological phenotypes. A later genetic analysis reported fewer N-insertions in productive TCRs among donors in an Asian-associated ancestry cluster than the roughly 670-donor mean.

The library was obtained by the immunoSEQ multiplex PCR assay. A mixture of 60 forward primers for TCR Vbeta segments and 13 reverse primers for TCR Jbeta segments was used in the multiplex PCR. Amplification of the CDR3 region of rearranged TCR beta genes was performed with a multiplex PCR assay on genomic DNA. The amplified TCR beta libraries were sequenced on the Illumina HiSeq System as 87-base-pair reads. Under the source paper's analysis protocol: Across the 670 or so repertoires, a later analysis counted approximately 75 million unique TCR beta chains, 9.5 million to 13 million of which were shared by at least two donors. To remove PCR and sequencing errors, raw reads were error-corrected and collapsed into unique sequences using a nearest-neighbor algorithm that merged closely related sequences. To assign V, D and J gene segments, CDR3 sequences were aligned to IMGT reference sequences. For a sequence to be retained, at least a six-nucleotide match to both a V gene segment and a J gene segment was required. A rearrangement was called productive if the CDR3 had no stop codons and remained in frame with V and J, and every other rearrangement was called non-productive. CDR3 was defined according to IMGT convention as the region running from the second conserved V-encoded cysteine to the conserved J-encoded phenylalanine. The earlier analysis of roughly 590 of the donors excluded sequences that lacked an unambiguous match to a single V gene segment. In an earlier analysis of several hundred of the donors, V segments were called functional above 56.7% productive rearrangements and were called segregating when the between-donor standard deviation exceeded 5%. A statistical classification framework was built for diagnosing cytomegalovirus status from the catalog of TCR beta chain sequences. A later analysis assigned V and J genes by comparing TCR nucleotide sequences with IMGT/GENE-DB human TR gene sequences. A later analysis assigned CDR3 sequences and most-parsimonious VDJ recombination scenarios with the TCRdist pipeline. In a later analysis, every TCR beta chain was defined by the combination of its CDR3 amino acid sequence and its V-gene family, and reads without a unique V-gene family were dropped. In a later analysis, 450 to 600 highly shared, low-generation-probability nucleotide sequences were removed to address suspected cross-contamination and a sequencing artifact. In a later analysis, a clonal expansion index was calculated for each public chain from normalized within-repertoire ranks of inferred template counts. In a later analysis, generation probabilities were computed using a VDJ recombination model fitted to out-of-frame rearrangements, and the results were checked against IGoR. In a later analysis, TCR-TCR, TCR-HLA and TCR-CMV co-occurrence was scored with hypergeometric tests, and a repertoire-size bias correction was applied to TCR pairs. To estimate false discovery rates, a later analysis permuted the HLA or CMV assignments 20 times. In a later analysis, co-occurring TCRs were grouped using DBSCAN, and TCRdist sequence similarity was added for clustering within HLA-allele-positive subsets. Repertoires with fewer than 30,000 or more than 120,000 public chains, plus five repertoires with anomalous nucleotide sharing, were excluded from co-occurrence clustering. In its TCRdb copy, this immuneACCESS table keeps in-frame sequences only and misses some clones. Where compared with another copy, unresolved V genes explain less than half of these, and the others have no known cause. V, J and clone size reflect that table, while D and trimming were determined from the DNA. The sample table records about 150,000 clones; roughly 79% of these occur just once. The ten largest clones capture around 0.7% of the sample.

The cohort was made up of several hundred healthy bone marrow donors. All cohort members were sampled while nominally healthy, although unrecorded immune exposures were likely present. The donor was CMV seronegative and was included in the group of over 300 seronegative cohort members. A peripheral blood sample was provided by each donor, and peripheral blood mononuclear cells were used for TCR beta sequencing. The Qiagen DNeasy Blood Extraction Kit was used to extract genomic DNA from the blood cell samples. CDR1 and CDR2 are read off the germline V gene as KGHSH and LQKENI. The CDR3 holds 15 amino acids from the cysteine to the phenylalanine. The kept DNA is CDR3 alone, 45 bases in frame from the first base. The V end loses 3 bases and the J end loses 0 bases, and a stretch of 11 bases separates them.

The clonotype was recovered from a male donor in good health and CMV-seronegative. The chain is made from TRBV18 and TRBJ1-1; TRBD1 might be the D gene, on 5 matching bases. Sequenced material: PBMCs. The nucleotide sequence reads TGTGCCAGCTCACCGACAGCCCTCATGAACACTGAAGCTTTCTTT. Translated, it reads CASSPTALMNTEAFF.